These T cell receptor beta chains were read from a single sample in a study of blood T cell repertoires in COVID-19. Clones were read by immunoSEQ multiplex PCR, and TCRdb kept only the in-frame ones, dropping some. The table records about 170,000 clones, approximately 86% of them present only once. The sample consisted of peripheral blood. The receptors here all came from a woman of 80 years or more with COVID-19, enrolled during active disease. The CDR3 runs from the conserved cysteine through the conserved F or W. A D gene is named only where the DNA matches it firmly. Rows may omit the clone size; those that give it use once, few, many or a size class.

D gene	V gene	J gene	clone size	CDR3 DNA	CDR3 protein
TRBD1	TRBV29-1	TRBJ1-1	.	TGCAGCGTGGACAGGGGAGGTAACACTGAAGCTTTCTTT	CSVDRGGNTEAFF
.	TRBV5-1	TRBJ2-3	.	TGCGCCAGCAGCTTGGAGTTGGCGGTAAGCACAGATACGCAGTATTTT	CASSLELAVSTDTQYF
.	TRBV7-6	TRBJ1-6	.	TGTGCCAGCAGCTTAGCGCGAGGCGGGGAGAGCTCCTATAATTCACCCCTCCACTTT	CASSLARGGESSYNSPLHF
.	TRBV6-5	TRBJ1-2	few	TGTGCCAGCACCCCCTGGCAGGGAAACTATGGCTACACCTTC	CASTPWQGNYGYTF
TRBD1	TRBV10-3	TRBJ2-1	.	TGTGCCATCAGTGGGGGGACAGGGGACTACAATGAGCAGTTCTTC	CAISGGTGDYNEQFF
TRBD1	TRBV19	TRBJ1-5	many	TGTGCCAGTAGTATGACGGGACAGGGTATTAGTAATCAGCCCCAGCATTTT	CASSMTGQGISNQPQHF
TRBD2	TRBV3-1/TRBV3-2	TRBJ2-3	.	TGTGCCAGCAGCCCCCTGAAAACTAGCGGGAGAATGGTTAAAGATACGCAGTATTTT	CASSPLKTSGRMVKDTQYF
TRBD1	TRBV27	TRBJ1-1	many	TGTGCCAGCAGTTTACAGGGGGAAGTGAACACTGAAGCTTTCTTT	CASSLQGEVNTEAFF
TRBD1	TRBV4-2	TRBJ2-6	.	TGTGCCAGCAGCCACGTAGGGACAGACCACTCTGGGGCCAACGTCCTGACTTTC	CASSHVGTDHSGANVLTF
.	TRBV2	TRBJ2-7	.	TGTGCCAGCAGTGTAGCGGACACGACCTACGAGCAGTACTTC	CASSVADTTYEQYF
TRBD1	TRBV5-1	TRBJ1-6	.	TGCGCCAGCAGCTTGCAAACAGGGGGGACCACTTATAATTCACCCCTCCACTTT	CASSLQTGGTTYNSPLHF
.	TRBV5-1	TRBJ1-4	.	TGCGCCAGCAGTCCCCTATCCGGGGAAAAACTGTTTTTT	CASSPLSGEKLFF
.	TRBV11-2	TRBJ2-1	once	TGTGCCAGCAGCGCACAGGGCCTTAGGCAGTTCTTC	CASSAQGLRQFF
.	TRBV28	TRBJ1-5	.	TGTGCCAGCAGTTTCGGCAGGTACGGCAATCAGCCCCAGCATTTT	CASSFGRYGNQPQHF
.	TRBV4-2	TRBJ1-1	.	TGTGCCAGCAGCCAATCCGGACGGGGGAGGGACACTGAAGCTTTCTTT	CASSQSGRGRDTEAFF
TRBD2	TRBV19	TRBJ2-7	.	TGTGCCAGTAGTATAGCGCTAGCGGGAGTAGAAGCCTACGAGCAGTACTTC	CASSIALAGVEAYEQYF
TRBD2	TRBV3-1/TRBV3-2	TRBJ2-1	.	TGTGCCAGCAGCCTCCATAGCGGGAGGGACAATGAGCAGTTCTTC	CASSLHSGRDNEQFF
TRBD2	TRBV6-2/TRBV6-3	TRBJ2-5	.	TGTGCCAGCAGTTTCGGGGGACTAGCGGGGGATCAAGAGACCCAGTACTTC	CASSFGGLAGDQETQYF
.	TRBV9	TRBJ1-1	.	TGTGCCAGCAGCGGAAGAGTGATGAACACTGAAGCTTTCTTT	CASSGRVMNTEAFF
.	TRBV18	TRBJ1-4	.	TGTGCCAGCTCACCACTAGGCCAGGGGAATGAAAAACTGTTTTTT	CASSPLGQGNEKLFF